Shown below are 32 T cell receptor beta chains from a single sample sequenced in a study of blood T cell repertoires in COVID-19 (dated by TCRdb to the early 2020s). The library came from the immunoSEQ multiplex PCR assay. Here the immuneACCESS table is served through TCRdb, limited to in-frame sequences with V and J called. Missing clones are a known gap in these copies; in checked studies unresolved V genes cover under half, and the rest lacks a known reason. The sample table contains tens of thousands of clones; only one count was recorded for around 89% of them. The top ten constitute approximately 15% of the sample. Source material: peripheral blood. The receptors were sampled from a man aged 65 to 79 with active or convalescent COVID-19.

The rearrangement uses TRBV6-5 and TRBJ1-6; possible D gene TRBD1, 5 bases. V lost 3 bases to trimming and J lost 9 bases, with 15 bases between them. Germline CDR1 is MNHEY and CDR2 is SVGAGI. The CDR3 is 15 residues long. The CDR3 DNA follows: TGTGCCAGCAGTTATGCCACCGGGGGTGGTTCACCCCTCCACTTT. This sequence encodes CASSYATGGGSPLHF.

The rearrangement links TRBV6-6 to TRBJ2-7; 9 nucleotides align to TRBD1. V gave up 5 bases and J gave up 3 bases; unmatched junction bases: 14. In germline, CDR1 is MNHNY, CDR2 SVGAGI (reference sequence). The CDR3 is 17 amino acids. CDR3 bases: TGTGCCAGCAGTCGTTCGGGACAGGGAGGATCAGGCTACGAGCAGTACTTC. This encodes CASSRSGQGGSGYEQYF.

The V gene is TRBV11-2, the J gene TRBJ1-2; possible D gene TRBD1, 6 bases. The length of the CDR3 is 16 residues. V lost 1 base, J lost 5 bases, and 17 bases lay in between. Germline values: CDR1 SGHAT, CDR2 FQNNGV. CDR3 sequence reads: CASSLATTGYGYGYTF. The CDR3 nucleotides read TGTGCCAGCAGCTTAGCGACTACAGGGTACGGGTATGGCTACACCTTC.

The chain joins TRBV6-6 to TRBJ2-7; 7 nucleotides match TRBD1. With 4 bases clipped from V and 3 bases from J, the junction kept 6 bases outside the gene matches. The CDR3 is made up of 14 amino acids. Germline assignment: CDR1 MNHNY and CDR2 SVGAGI (reference sequence). CDR3 bases: TGTGCCAGCAGTTTGCGGACAGGCAACTACGAGCAGTACTTC. It encodes CASSLRTGNYEQYF.

V usage is TRBV28 and J usage is TRBJ1-4; weak D call: TRBD1 (6 bases). V was cut by 5 bases and J by 3 bases, with 10 bases left in between. Germline V lookup: CDR1 MDHEN, CDR2 SYDVKM. CDR3 length: 14 residues. The CDR3 loop is CASSTGFSNEKLFF. The CDR3 DNA reads as TGTGCCAGCAGTACAGGGTTTTCTAATGAAAAACTGTTTTTT.

J is TRBJ1-5 and V is TRBV9; D remains ambiguous. The CDR3 totals 13 residues. In germline, CDR1 is SGDLS, CDR2 YYNGEE. The V end was cut by 0 bases, the J end by 6 bases, with 7 bases between. The CDR3 nucleotides read TGTGCCAGCAGCGTAGGTATGAGTCAGCCCCAGCATTTT. Translation gives CASSVGMSQPQHF.

The rearrangement links TRBV2 to TRBJ2-7; D remains ambiguous. V lost 1 base and J 6 bases, leaving 7 bases between the germline ends. The germline gives CDR1 SNHLY, CDR2 FYNNEI. The CDR3 spans 12 residues. The CDR3 sequence is CASSEGWAEQYF. The CDR3 bases are TGTGCCAGCAGTGAAGGTTGGGCCGAGCAGTACTTC. Complete variable domain (other parts from reference TRBV2 and TRBJ2-7): EPEVTQTPSHQVTQMGQEVILRCVPISNHLYFYWYRQILGQKVEFLVSFYNNEISEKSEIFDDQFSVERPDGSNFTLKIRSTKLEDSAMYFCASSEGWAEQYFGPGTRLTVT.

The V gene is TRBV7-9, the J gene TRBJ2-7, with TRBD2 identical over 15 bases. Germline CDR1 is SEHNR and CDR2 is FQNEAQ (reference sequence). The J segment lost 5 bases and the V segment lost 5 bases, leaving 7 bases of the junction unmatched. This CDR3 contains 16 residues. In DNA, the CDR3 is TGTGCCAGCAGCCCCACAGGACTAGCGGGAGGGAACGAGCAGTACTTC. Residues: CASSPTGLAGGNEQYF.

This clone was seen only a few times. The chain is built from TRBV11-2 and TRBJ1-1; 7 positions match TRBD1. V was clipped by 5 bases and J by 6 bases; unmatched bases: 9. The CDR3 loop spans 14 amino acids. Germline V gene lookup returns CDR1 SGHAT and CDR2 FQNNGV. CDR3 loop: CASSRLTGQAEAFF. The DNA of the CDR3 is TGTGCCAGCAGCCGCCTGACAGGGCAGGCTGAAGCTTTCTTT.

The chain is built from TRBV7-9 and TRBJ2-2; 9 bases are shared with TRBD2. The CDR3 has 17 amino acids. The J segment lost 4 bases and the V segment lost 2 bases, leaving 8 bases of the junction unmatched. CDR1 is SEHNR, CDR2 FQNEAQ, per germline (reference sequence). Here the CDR3 reads CASSLWKRGRGTGELFF. Here the CDR3 DNA reads TGTGCCAGCAGCTTATGGAAACGCGGGAGGGGCACCGGGGAGCTGTTTTTT.

The chain has TRBV9 and TRBJ2-1, with D unresolved. Germline lookup yields CDR1 SGDLS and CDR2 YYNGEE. V was shortened by 2 bases and J by 9 bases, with 15 bases between the two germline ends. The CDR3 has 14 residues. The CDR3 sequence is CASSVSAIPSEQFF. CDR3 bases: TGTGCCAGCAGCGTGAGCGCGATTCCCAGTGAGCAGTTCTTC.

V and J are TRBV19 and TRBJ2-7; D remains unclear. Trimming stripped 5 bases from V and 1 base from J, with 12 bases between. There are 14 residues in the CDR3. Germline CDR1 and CDR2: LNHDA and SQIVND (reference sequence). The CDR3: CASSGSAASYEQYF. In nucleotides, the CDR3 is TGTGCCAGTAGTGGGTCGGCGGCATCCTACGAGCAGTACTTC.

Written as DNA, the CDR3 is TGTGCCAGCAGTTCGGGACAGATTAATGAAAAACTGTTTTTT. Amino acids: CASSSGQINEKLFF. The genes are TRBV2 and TRBJ1-4; 7 bases line up with TRBD1. CDR3 size: 14 residues. The J segment lost 4 bases and the V segment lost 5 bases, leaving 4 bases of the junction unmatched. Germline V gives CDR1 SNHLY, CDR2 FYNNEI.

The chain joins TRBV18 to TRBJ2-5; 8 nucleotides line up with TRBD2. From germline, CDR1 is KGHSH and CDR2 LQKENI. With V trimmed by 1 base and J by 4 bases, 5 bases remained unmatched. The CDR3 consists of 15 residues. CDR3 sequence reads: CASSPLPLAGETQYF. As DNA, the CDR3 is TGTGCCAGCTCACCACTCCCGCTAGCGGGAGAGACCCAGTACTTC.

The rearrangement joins TRBV19 to TRBJ1-5, with 8 bases fitting TRBD1. The CDR3 sequence is 15 residues long. J gave up 7 bases and V 1 base, and 6 bases lay outside the gene matches. In germline, CDR1 is LNHDA, CDR2 SQIVND (reference sequence). The DNA for the CDR3 is TGTGCCAGTAGTATAGGCAGGGGGCGAGGACAGCCCCAGCATTTT. Protein sequence: CASSIGRGRGQPQHF.

CDR3 in DNA: TGTGCCACCAGTGGGACAGGAGATGGCTACACCTTC. Protein sequence: CATSGTGDGYTF. V and J are TRBV24-1 and TRBJ1-2, with 7 bases aligning to TRBD1. Germline assignment: CDR1 KGHDR and CDR2 SFDVKD. CDR3 length: 12 amino acids. The ends lost 5 bases at V and 6 bases at J; junction bases unmatched: 2.

A single count supports this clone. The gene calls are TRBV10-3 and TRBJ1-6; D is undetermined. Trimming pared 9 bases from V and 7 bases from J, leaving 10 bases between. The CDR3 spans 12 residues. Germline V lookup: CDR1 ENHRY, CDR2 SYGVKD. CDR3 sequence reads: CAIGSGNSPLHF. CDR3 nucleotides: TGTGCCATAGGATCGGGGAATTCACCCCTCCACTTT.

V gene TRBV25-1 combines with J gene TRBJ1-1; TRBD1 might be the D (5 bases). The CDR3 is 16 residues long. Trimming took off 4 bases at V and 5 bases at J, with 20 bases between the two ends. Per the germline V gene, CDR1 is MGHDK and CDR2 is SYGVNS. This chain's CDR3 is CASSGGAWGRRTEAFF. The CDR3 region has the DNA TGTGCCAGCAGTGGGGGCGCCTGGGGAAGAAGAACTGAAGCTTTCTTT.

This chain connects TRBV15 to TRBJ2-5; D is possibly TRBD2 (6 bases). Deletions cut 0 bases from V and 0 bases from J, with 8 bases between. The CDR3 length is 15 residues. Looked up from germline, CDR1 is LNHNV and CDR2 is YYDKDF (reference sequence). CDR3: CATSRDRGNQETQYF. The CDR3 DNA sequence: TGTGCCACCAGCAGAGATCGGGGGAACCAAGAGACCCAGTACTTC.

The chain employs TRBV19 and TRBJ2-5, with 7 bases aligning to TRBD1. CDR1 and CDR2 from the germline V gene are LNHDA and SQIVND (reference sequence). The CDR3 runs to 13 residues. The junction had 3 bases not matched to a gene; V was cut back by 7 bases and J by 1 base. The CDR3 bases are TGTGCCAGTAAGACAGGGACCCAAGAGACCCAGTACTTC. Translation gives CASKTGTQETQYF.

The chain links TRBV3-1 (or the pseudogene TRBV3-2) to TRBJ2-1; D gene uncertain. CDR1 is LGHDT, CDR2 YNNKEL, per germline (reference sequence). The CDR3 is 11 amino acids. V was pared by 4 bases and J by 8 bases, with 6 bases between. CDR3 DNA sequence: TGTGCCAGCAGCCTGTTCGATGAGCAGTTCTTC. It codes for CASSLFDEQFF.

This chain uses TRBV4-2 with TRBJ2-3; D may be TRBD1 (6 bases). CDR1 is LGHNA, CDR2 YNFKEQ, per germline. Trimming shortened V by 0 bases and J by 3 bases, and 13 bases separated the two germline ends. There are 16 residues in the CDR3. The CDR3: CASSQDVWQGTDTQYF. In nucleotides, the CDR3 is TGTGCCAGCAGCCAAGACGTCTGGCAGGGGACAGATACGCAGTATTTT.

This sequence joins TRBV28 and TRBJ2-5; D is perhaps TRBD1 (5 bases). V was pared by 7 bases and J by 5 bases, with 14 bases between. This CDR3 spans 13 amino acids. The V gene's germline CDR1 is MDHEN and CDR2 SYDVKM. CDR3 coding DNA: TGTGCCAGCACAAATCAGGGCAGGGAGACCCAGTACTTC. It codes for CASTNQGRETQYF. Based on the CDR3 plus reference TRBV28 and TRBJ2-5, the full variable domain is DVKVTQSSRYLVKRTGEKVFLECVQDMDHENMFWYRQDPGLGLRLIYFSYDVKMKEKGDIPEGYSVSREKKERFSLILESASTNQTSMYLCASTNQGRETQYFGPGTRLLVL.

This rearrangement joins TRBV6-5 to TRBJ2-6, with a possible D match to TRBD1 (6 bases). CDR1 is MNHEY, CDR2 SVGAGI, per germline. Trimming pared 6 bases from V and 4 bases from J, leaving 13 bases between. The CDR3 loop spans 15 amino acids. DNA of the CDR3: TGTGCCAGCAGGTCTACAGGGTCGGGGGCCAACGTCCTGACTTTC. Translation: CASRSTGSGANVLTF.

This chain uses TRBV5-1 with TRBJ2-5, with D possibly matching TRBD2 (5 bases). V dropped 4 bases and J dropped 4 bases, with 11 bases sitting between them. The CDR3 runs to 13 residues. Germline V gives CDR1 SGHRS, CDR2 YFSETQ. CDR3 DNA sequence: TGCGCCAGCAGCCAAAGGAGCGGAGAGACCCAGTACTTC. Its protein product is CASSQRSGETQYF.

The rearrangement joins TRBV5-4 to TRBJ2-5; 13 bases match TRBD2. This CDR3 comprises 15 residues. The germline V gene has CDR1 SGHNT and CDR2 YYREEE (reference sequence). J lost 5 bases, V lost 4 bases, and 5 bases had no gene match. This CDR3 is CASSLTSGRRETQYF. The CDR3 DNA reads as TGTGCCAGCAGCCTGACTAGCGGGAGGAGGGAGACCCAGTACTTC. Drawing the rest from reference TRBV5-4 and TRBJ2-5, the complete variable domain is ETGVTQSPTHLIKTRGQQVTLRCSSQSGHNTVSWYQQALGQGPQFIFQYYREEENGRGNFPPRFSGLQFPNYSSELNVNALELDDSALYLCASSLTSGRRETQYFGPGTRLLVL.

V gene TRBV30 combines with J gene TRBJ2-2; 9 positions agree with TRBD2. With 0 bases clipped from V and 13 bases from J, the junction kept 6 bases outside the gene matches. Germline CDR1 and CDR2: GTSNPN and SVGIG (reference sequence). CDR3 length: 13 amino acids. The DNA for the CDR3 is TGTGCCTGGAGTGTTGGCGGGAGGGCCTTGCTGTTTTTT. It translates to CAWSVGGRALLFF.

CDR3 sequence reads: CASSLRGEADNEQFF. CDR3 nucleotides: TGTGCCAGCAGTTTAAGAGGTGAGGCGGACAATGAGCAGTTCTTC. This chain uses TRBV28 with TRBJ2-1; D is undetermined. Germline V gene sequence: CDR1 MDHEN, CDR2 SYDVKM. The CDR3 has 15 amino acids. V was clipped by 2 bases and J by 5 bases, with 13 bases between them.

The chain uses TRBV28 and TRBJ2-1; 9 bases align to TRBD1. This CDR3 comprises 15 residues. Germline lookup yields CDR1 MDHEN and CDR2 SYDVKM. J lost 4 bases, V lost 5 bases, and 6 bases had no gene match. The CDR3 DNA reads TGTGCCAGCAGTGCGGGACAGGGAAATTACAATGAGCAGTTCTTC. Translating it yields CASSAGQGNYNEQFF.

The chain employs TRBV2 and TRBJ1-3; D call uncertain. Germline V lookup: CDR1 SNHLY, CDR2 FYNNEI. Trimming pared 7 bases from V and 2 bases from J, leaving 9 bases between. This CDR3 has 13 residues. CDR3 residues: CASKQMAGNTIYF. The DNA for the CDR3 is TGTGCCAGCAAACAAATGGCTGGAAACACCATATATTTT.

The chain combines TRBV11-2 with TRBJ2-2; D not resolved. The germline gives CDR1 SGHAT, CDR2 FQNNGV. V lost 6 bases and J 4 bases, leaving 9 bases between the germline ends. The CDR3 is 13 amino acids. The CDR3 DNA reads as TGTGCCAGCAGAGTAACAACCACCGGGGAGCTGTTTTTT. It encodes CASRVTTTGELFF. The whole variable domain, remainder taken from reference TRBV11-2 and TRBJ2-2, is EAGVAQSPRYKIIEKRQSVAFWCNPISGHATLYWYQQILGQGPKLLIQFQNNGVVDDSQLPKDRFSAERLKGVDSTLKIQPAKLEDSAVYLCASRVTTTGELFFGEGSRLTVL.

This clone was seen a single time. The chain joins TRBV10-3 to TRBJ1-3, with D unresolved. Germline V CDR1 and CDR2: ENHRY, SYGVKD. The CDR3 is 15 residues long. V was pared by 0 bases and J by 0 bases, with 6 bases between. This CDR3 reads CAISESPGSGNTIYF. The CDR3 DNA sequence: TGTGCCATCAGTGAGTCCCCAGGCTCTGGAAACACCATATATTTT.